This T cell receptor (beta chain) was captured by sequencing in a study of spatial heterogeneity in lung cancer. Study at large: More beta-chain than alpha-chain sequences were consistently detected. Study findings and constraints: Expanded intratumoral alpha and beta TCR counts tracked tumor mutation counts.

This clonotype was counted many times. Its antigen is as yet unknown. The sample's time point: sample taken at primary tumor resection. The sequenced material consisted of unsorted whole RNA from tumor, nontumor lung or frozen PBMC. From germline, CDR1 is SNHLY and CDR2 FYNNEI. Germline trimming cut 6 bases from V and 3 bases from J; bases unmatched to any gene: 7. This CDR3 has 15 amino acids. MiXCR, applied by TCRdb to the 5' RACE reads, yields one record per CDR3 protein. The repertoire has a few thousand distinct CDR3 sequences, 11% of them found once; the top ten carry less than 15%. This specimen consisted of lung tumor tissue, obtained at surgery. The chain has TRBV2 and TRBJ2-1; 8 nucleotides match TRBD2. The TCR was taken from a male donor with early-stage non-small cell lung cancer. DNA for the CDR3: TGTGCCAGCAGCCCCGGGACTAGTCTCTACAATGAGCAGTTCTTC. It specifies CASSPGTSLYNEQFF. Variable domain in full (rest from reference TRBV2 and TRBJ2-1): EPEVTQTPSHQVTQMGQEVILRCVPISNHLYFYWYRQILGQKVEFLVSFYNNEISEKSEIFDDQFSVERPDGSNFTLKIRSTKLEDSAMYFCASSPGTSLYNEQFFGPGTRLTVL.